Below, one T cell receptor beta chain is given with its context. Per the authors' pipeline: Amplification of reference gene primers provided the estimated nucleated cell counts. Using immunoSEQ multiplex PCR, the repertoire was profiled, and TCRdb retains in-frame clones only, with some absent. The DNA was the basis for D and trimming; V, J and clone size are from that table. This table holds more than 3,500 clones, about 90% found once. The data stem from a study of blood T cell repertoires in COVID-19. Study details: The United States, Italy and Spain provided the acute and convalescent COVID-19 samples. T cells, B-cell-depleted T cells, or PBMCs provided the cDNA or gDNA that served as material.

What was sequenced was peripheral blood. The clonotype was recovered from a man in his fifties with active COVID-19.

CDR3 nucleotide sequence: TGTGCCAGCAGAAACGCTCTGGGGAGGGTCCCCTACGAGCAGTACTTC. It translates to CASRNALGRVPYEQYF. The chain couples TRBV28 to TRBJ2-7; the match to TRBD2 covers 7 bases. J was trimmed by 2 bases and V by 6 bases; bases with no gene match: 13. The length of the CDR3 is 16 residues. Germline CDR1 reads MDHEN; CDR2 reads SYDVKM.